This T cell receptor beta chain emerged from a study of blood T cells in healthy people across ages. The wider study: Per two T cells, template switching captured roughly one barcoded beta molecule.

Per sample, no less than 5 micrograms of total RNA were extracted. Points from the study as a whole: Naive CD4+ cells and diversity were both higher in long-lived donors than in aged donors.

With regard to this clonotype: Its antigen remains unknown.

CDR1 and CDR2 from the germline V gene are SNHLY and FYNNEI. Trimming removed 3 bases at V and 5 bases at J, with 23 bases between. The CDR3 extends over 18 amino acids. Combining a sample-barcoded 5' primer with a J-beta primer mix, a second PCR ran for about 7 to 12 cycles. Each cDNA was tagged by a template-switch adaptor containing 12 random nucleotides. TCRdb analysed the 5' RACE reads with MiXCR anew, one entry per CDR3 protein. The top ten hold 7.9% of the sample, which has about 1.5 million distinct CDR3 sequences, 35% to 45% seen once. The sample consisted of blood. The receptor comes from a woman between 18 and 29 years old in good health. The chain combines TRBV2 with TRBJ2-1; a weak D match, TRBD2 (6 bases). CDR3 in amino acids: CASSDPMVVRGYDNEQFF. CDR3 bases: TGTGCCAGCAGTGACCCCATGGTGGTCCGGGGGTACGACAATGAGCAGTTCTTC.